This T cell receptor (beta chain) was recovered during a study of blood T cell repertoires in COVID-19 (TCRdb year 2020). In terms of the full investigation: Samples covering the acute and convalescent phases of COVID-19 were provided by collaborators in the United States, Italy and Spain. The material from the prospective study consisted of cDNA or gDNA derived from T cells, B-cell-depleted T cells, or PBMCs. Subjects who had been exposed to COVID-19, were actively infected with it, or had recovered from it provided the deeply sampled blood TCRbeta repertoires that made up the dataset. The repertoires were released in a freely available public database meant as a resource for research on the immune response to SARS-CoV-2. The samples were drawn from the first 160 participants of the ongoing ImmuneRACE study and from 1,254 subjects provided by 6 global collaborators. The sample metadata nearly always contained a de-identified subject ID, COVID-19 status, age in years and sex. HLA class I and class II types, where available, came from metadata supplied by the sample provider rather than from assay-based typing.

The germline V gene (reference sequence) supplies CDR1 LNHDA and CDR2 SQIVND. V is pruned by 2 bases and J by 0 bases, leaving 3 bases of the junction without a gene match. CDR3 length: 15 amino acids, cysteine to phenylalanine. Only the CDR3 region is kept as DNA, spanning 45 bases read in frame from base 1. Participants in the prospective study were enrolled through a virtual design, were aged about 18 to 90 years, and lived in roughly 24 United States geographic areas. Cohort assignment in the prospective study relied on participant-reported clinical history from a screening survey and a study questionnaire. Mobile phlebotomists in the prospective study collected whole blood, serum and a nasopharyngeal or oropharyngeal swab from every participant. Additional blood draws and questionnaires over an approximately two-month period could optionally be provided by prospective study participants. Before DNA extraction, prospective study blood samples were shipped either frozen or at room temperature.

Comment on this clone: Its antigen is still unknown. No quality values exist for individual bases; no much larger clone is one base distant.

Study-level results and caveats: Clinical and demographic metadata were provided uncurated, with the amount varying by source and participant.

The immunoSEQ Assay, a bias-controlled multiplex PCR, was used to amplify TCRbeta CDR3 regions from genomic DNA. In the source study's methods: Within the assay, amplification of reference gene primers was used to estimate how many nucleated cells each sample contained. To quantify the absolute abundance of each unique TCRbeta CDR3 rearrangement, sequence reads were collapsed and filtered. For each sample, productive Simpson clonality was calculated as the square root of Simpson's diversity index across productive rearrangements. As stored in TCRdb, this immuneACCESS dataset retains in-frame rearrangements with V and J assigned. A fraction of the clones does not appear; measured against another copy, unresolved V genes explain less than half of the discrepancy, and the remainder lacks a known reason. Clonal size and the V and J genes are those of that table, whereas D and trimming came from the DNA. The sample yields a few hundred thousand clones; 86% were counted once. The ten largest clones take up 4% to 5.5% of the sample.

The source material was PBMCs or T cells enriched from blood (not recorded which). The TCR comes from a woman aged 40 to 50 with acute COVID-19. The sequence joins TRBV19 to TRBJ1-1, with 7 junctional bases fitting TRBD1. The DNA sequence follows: TGTGCCAGTAGTATAATTGGGACAGTGAACACTGAAGCTTTCTTT. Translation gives CASSIIGTVNTEAFF. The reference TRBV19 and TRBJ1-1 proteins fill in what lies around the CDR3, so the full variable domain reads DGGITQSPKYLFRKEGQNVTLSCEQNLNHDAMYWYRQDPGQGLRLIYYSQIVNDFQKGDIAEGYSVSREKKESFPLTVTSAQKNPTAFYLCASSIIGTVNTEAFFGQGTRLTVV.